The TCR beta chain under discussion was sequenced for a study of CD4+ T cells in melanoma. Regarding the study as a whole: CD8+ T cell, macrophage and B cell function reportedly correlated with neoantigen-specific CD4+ T cells. Reportedly, melanoma neoantigen-specific CD4+ T cells showed varied differentiation states.

V was shortened by 4 bases and J by 0 bases, with 9 bases between the two germline ends. CDR3 length: 13 amino acids. Germline CDR1 and CDR2: SQVTM and ANQGSEA. This clone was counted a single time. Its antigen is undetermined. TCRdb's table, derived via immunoSEQ multiplex PCR, lists solely in-frame clones and lacks some. Of about 3,700 clones in the sample, around four fifths are singletons; the top ten hold roughly 10%. Specimen: tumor tissue. The sequence derives from a human donor with melanoma. The chain uses TRBV29-1 and TRBJ1-2; a weak D match, TRBD1 (5 bases). CDR3 protein: CSVGGVANYGYTF. For the CDR3, the DNA is TGCAGCGTTGGGGGGGTAGCTAACTATGGCTACACCTTC. Full variable domain (remainder filled in from reference TRBV29-1 and TRBJ1-2): SAVISQKPSRDICQRGTSLTIQCQVDSQVTMMFWYRQQPGQSLTLIATANQGSEATYESGFVIDKFPISRPNLTFSTLTVSNMSPEDSSIYLCSVGGVANYGYTFGSGTRLTVV.